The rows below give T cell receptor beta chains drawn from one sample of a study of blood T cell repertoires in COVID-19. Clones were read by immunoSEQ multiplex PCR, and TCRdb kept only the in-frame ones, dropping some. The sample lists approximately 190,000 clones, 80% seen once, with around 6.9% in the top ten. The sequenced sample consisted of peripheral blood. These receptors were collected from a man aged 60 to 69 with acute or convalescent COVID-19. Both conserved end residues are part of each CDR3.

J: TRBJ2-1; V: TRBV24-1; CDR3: CATSHPGLGSEQFF
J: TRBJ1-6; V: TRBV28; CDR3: CASSYFVSDSPLHF
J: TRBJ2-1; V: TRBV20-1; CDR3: CSVSNNNEQFF
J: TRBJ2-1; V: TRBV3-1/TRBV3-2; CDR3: CASSQGPGFEQFF
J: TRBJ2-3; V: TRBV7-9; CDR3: CASSLSRTDTQYF
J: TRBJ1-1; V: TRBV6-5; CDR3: CASSSRVSGTEAFF
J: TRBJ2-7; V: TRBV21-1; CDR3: CASSTRSGSAPYEQYF
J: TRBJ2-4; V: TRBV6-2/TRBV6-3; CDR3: CASSPSAGRFNF
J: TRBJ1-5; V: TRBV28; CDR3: CASSMTGRQPQHF
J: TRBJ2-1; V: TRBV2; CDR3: CAFRRQTSYNEQFF
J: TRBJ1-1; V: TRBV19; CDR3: CASSAGDLMNTEAFF
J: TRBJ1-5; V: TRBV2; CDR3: CASSGSRGRQPQHF
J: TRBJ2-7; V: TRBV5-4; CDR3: CASSLGGGGAAEQYF
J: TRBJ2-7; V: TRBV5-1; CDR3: CASTLQPGTGNYEQYF
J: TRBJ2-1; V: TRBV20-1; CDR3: CSANEGLAGWGSYNEQFF
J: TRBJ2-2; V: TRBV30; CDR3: CAWRAAYGGELFF
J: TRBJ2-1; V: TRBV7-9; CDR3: CASSLLSGDDEQFF
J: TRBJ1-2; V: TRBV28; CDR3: CASSLRTGISSNYGYTF
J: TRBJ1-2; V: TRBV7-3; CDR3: CASTLKGGAPNYGYTF
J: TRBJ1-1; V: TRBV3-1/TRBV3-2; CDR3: CASSLGRGNTEAFF
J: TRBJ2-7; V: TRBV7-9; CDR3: CASSPPDRVAYEQYF
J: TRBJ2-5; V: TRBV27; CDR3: CASSLLRGGRETQYF
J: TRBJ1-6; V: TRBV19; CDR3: CASSTTGGIGSPLHF
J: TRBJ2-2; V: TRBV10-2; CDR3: CASSGTGGTAGELFF
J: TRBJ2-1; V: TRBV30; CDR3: CAWGAGTSVYNEQFF
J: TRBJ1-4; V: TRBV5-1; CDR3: CASRTGDNEKLFF
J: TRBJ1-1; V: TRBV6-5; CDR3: CASRSGDGTEAFF
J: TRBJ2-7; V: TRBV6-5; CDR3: CASISGSTYEQYF
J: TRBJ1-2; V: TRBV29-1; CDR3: CSGATGMGGYTF
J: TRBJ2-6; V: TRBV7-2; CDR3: CASSQQGSGANVLTF
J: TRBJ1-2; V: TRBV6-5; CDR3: CASSYPQGYGYTF
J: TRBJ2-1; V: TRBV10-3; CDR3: CAIRAQVSYNEQFF
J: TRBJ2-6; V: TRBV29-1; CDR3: CSVEEGQESSGANVLTF
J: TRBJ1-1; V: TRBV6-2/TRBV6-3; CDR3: CASSYKQGRLFTEAFF
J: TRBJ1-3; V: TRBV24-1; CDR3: CAATTNTGSGNTIYF
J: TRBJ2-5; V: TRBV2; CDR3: CASRGGALETQYF
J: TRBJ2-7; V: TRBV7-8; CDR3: CASSLVAGGGYEQYF
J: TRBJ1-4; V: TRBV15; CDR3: CATSRAATNEKLFF
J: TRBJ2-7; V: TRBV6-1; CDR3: CASSEFGGGPYEQYF
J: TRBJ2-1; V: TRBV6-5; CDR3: CASSRDSSYNEQFF